Following are 11 T cell receptor beta chains from one sample sequenced in a study of cytomegalovirus exposure and HLA in healthy donors (dated by TCRdb to the late 2010s). Preparation of the library involved the immunoSEQ multiplex PCR assay. For the multiplex PCR, a mixture combining 60 forward primers for TCR Vbeta segments and 13 reverse primers for TCR Jbeta segments was used. The table was pulled from immuneACCESS by TCRdb, which kept in-frame rearrangements only. Such tables lose some clones; where checked, under half of the loss comes from unresolved V genes, and the rest has no known cause. This sample gives 80,000 or so clones in total; less than 80% of them show up just once. Clones ranked in the top ten supply under 25% of the sample. The sample comprised PBMCs. Receptors originate from a man aged 25-40 years in good health and CMV-seropositive.

The chain employs TRBV7-2 and TRBJ2-2, with 7 bases matching TRBD1. The CDR3 covers 16 residues. The V and J ends lost 5 bases and 6 bases, in that order; junction bases with no gene match: 12. The germline CDR1 and CDR2 sequences are SGHTA and FQGNSA. This CDR3 is CASSRGQALGSGELFF. DNA for the CDR3: TGTGCCAGCAGCCGAGGACAGGCCCTGGGATCCGGGGAGCTGTTTTTT.

This chain connects TRBV6-1 to TRBJ2-1; 9 bases fit TRBD1. The CDR3 is made up of 13 amino acids. Losses at the gene ends were 5 bases for V and 8 bases for J; bases not matched to a gene: 4. Germline lookup yields CDR1 MNHNS and CDR2 SASEGT. In nucleotides, the CDR3 is TGTGCCAGCAGTAGTGACAGGGGGTATGAGCAGTTCTTC. It specifies CASSSDRGYEQFF.

The CDR3 loop is CASSQGGSPDTQYF. CDR3 sequence (DNA): TGTGCCAGCAGCCAAGGGGGAAGCCCAGATACGCAGTATTTT. The chain has TRBV6-6 and TRBJ2-3; the D gene is possibly TRBD1 (6 bases). The germline V gene has CDR1 MNHNY and CDR2 SVGAGI (reference sequence). The ends were cut back, 6 bases at V and 4 bases at J, with 14 bases in the middle. This CDR3 contains 14 residues.

The chain employs TRBV4-1 and TRBJ2-5, with TRBD1 matching 7 bases. CDR1 and CDR2 (germline): MGHRA, YSYEKL. The CDR3 length is 16 residues. V trimming: 4 bases; J trimming: 1 base; junction bases outside the gene matches: 9. The CDR3 region has the DNA TGCGCCAGCAGCCCCAACAGGGGTGAAGGCCAAGAGACCCAGTACTTC. Translation gives CASSPNRGEGQETQYF.

This clone was counted between two and nine times. The CDR3 loop reads CASSPWTGTPGNEQFF. CDR3 in DNA: TGTGCCAGCAGCCCCTGGACAGGGACGCCTGGGAATGAGCAGTTCTTC. This sequence joins TRBV7-2 and TRBJ2-1, with 8 bases lining up with TRBD1. From germline, CDR1 is SGHTA and CDR2 FQGNSA. V shed 5 bases and J 7 bases; nucleotides not matched to a gene: 13. The CDR3 runs to 16 residues.

J is TRBJ2-1 and V is TRBV29-1; 7 bases are shared with TRBD1. The junction had 10 bases not matched to a gene; V was cut back by 7 bases and J by 10 bases. The V gene's germline CDR1 is SQVTM and CDR2 ANQGSEA. The CDR3 runs to 12 residues. This CDR3 reads CSADRVVGEQFF. CDR3 nucleotides: TGCAGCGCCGACAGGGTAGTAGGGGAGCAGTTCTTC.

This chain joins TRBV19 and TRBJ1-5; 7 nucleotides match TRBD1. V gave up 5 bases and J gave up 1 base; unmatched junction bases: 5. Germline V gives CDR1 LNHDA, CDR2 SQIVND (reference sequence). This CDR3 spans 15 amino acids. The CDR3 DNA follows: TGTGCCAGTAGTCTTTCAGGGGGAAGCAATCAGCCCCAGCATTTT. Its translation: CASSLSGGSNQPQHF.

The rearrangement links TRBV7-2 to TRBJ1-2, with D maybe TRBD1 (5 bases). V dropped 2 bases and J dropped 6 bases, with 16 bases sitting between them. This CDR3 spans 15 amino acids. Germline lookup yields CDR1 SGHTA and CDR2 FQGNSA. CDR3 region: CASSLMLGGTNGYTF. The CDR3 DNA reads TGTGCCAGCAGCTTAATGTTGGGGGGTACGAATGGCTACACCTTC.

In this sample, this clone turned up a few times. This rearrangement joins TRBV5-4 to TRBJ1-1; 11 bases align to TRBD1. Per germline, CDR1 SGHNT and CDR2 YYREEE (reference sequence). V shed 5 bases and J 1 base; nucleotides not matched to a gene: 7. The CDR3 covers 16 residues. The CDR3 DNA follows: TGTGCCAGCAGGGCCGGGACAGGGGGACGGAACACTGAAGCTTTCTTT. It encodes CASRAGTGGRNTEAFF.

This clone has only a few counts. V and J are TRBV4-2 and TRBJ2-7; 13 positions agree with TRBD2. V gave up 0 bases and J gave up 0 bases; unmatched junction bases: 2. This CDR3 spans 17 amino acids. Germline V gene lookup returns CDR1 LGHNA and CDR2 YNFKEQ. In nucleotides, the CDR3 is TGTGCCAGCAGCCAAGAGGGACTAGCGGGAACCTCCTACGAGCAGTACTTC. It yields the protein CASSQEGLAGTSYEQYF.

This chain connects TRBV5-4 to TRBJ1-2; TRBD1 matches at 8 bases. The CDR3 covers 13 residues. Trimming cost V 3 bases and J 6 bases; bases outside gene matches: 4. Germline CDR1 is SGHNT and CDR2 is YYREEE (reference sequence). This CDR3 reads CASSSNRGNGYTF. Written as DNA, the CDR3 is TGTGCCAGCAGCTCGAACAGGGGGAATGGCTACACCTTC.